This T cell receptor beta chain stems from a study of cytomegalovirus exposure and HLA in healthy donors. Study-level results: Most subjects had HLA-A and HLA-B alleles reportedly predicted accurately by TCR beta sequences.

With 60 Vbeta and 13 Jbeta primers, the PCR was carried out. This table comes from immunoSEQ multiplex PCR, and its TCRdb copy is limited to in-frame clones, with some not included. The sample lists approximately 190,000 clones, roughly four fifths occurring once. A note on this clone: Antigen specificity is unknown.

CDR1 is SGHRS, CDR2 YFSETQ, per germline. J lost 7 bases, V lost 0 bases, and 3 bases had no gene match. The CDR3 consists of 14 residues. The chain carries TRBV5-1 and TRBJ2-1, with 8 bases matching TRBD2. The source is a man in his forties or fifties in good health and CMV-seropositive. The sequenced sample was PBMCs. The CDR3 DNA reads TGCGCCAGCAGCTTGGCGGGAGGGGTGAATGAGCAGTTCTTC. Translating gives CASSLAGGVNEQFF.